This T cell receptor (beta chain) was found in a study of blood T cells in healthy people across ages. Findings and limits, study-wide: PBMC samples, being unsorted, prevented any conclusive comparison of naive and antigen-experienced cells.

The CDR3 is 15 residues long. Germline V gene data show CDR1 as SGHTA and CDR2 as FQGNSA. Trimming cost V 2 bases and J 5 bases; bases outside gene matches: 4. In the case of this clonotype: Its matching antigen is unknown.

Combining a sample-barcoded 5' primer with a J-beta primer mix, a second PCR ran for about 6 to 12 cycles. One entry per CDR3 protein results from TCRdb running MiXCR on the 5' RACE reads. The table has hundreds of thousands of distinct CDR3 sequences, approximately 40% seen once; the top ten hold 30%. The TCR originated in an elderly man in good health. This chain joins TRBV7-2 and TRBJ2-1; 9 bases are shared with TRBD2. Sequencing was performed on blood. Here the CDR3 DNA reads TGTGCCAGCAGCTTAAGCGGGAGGACCCACAATGAGCAGTTCTTC. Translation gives CASSLSGRTHNEQFF.